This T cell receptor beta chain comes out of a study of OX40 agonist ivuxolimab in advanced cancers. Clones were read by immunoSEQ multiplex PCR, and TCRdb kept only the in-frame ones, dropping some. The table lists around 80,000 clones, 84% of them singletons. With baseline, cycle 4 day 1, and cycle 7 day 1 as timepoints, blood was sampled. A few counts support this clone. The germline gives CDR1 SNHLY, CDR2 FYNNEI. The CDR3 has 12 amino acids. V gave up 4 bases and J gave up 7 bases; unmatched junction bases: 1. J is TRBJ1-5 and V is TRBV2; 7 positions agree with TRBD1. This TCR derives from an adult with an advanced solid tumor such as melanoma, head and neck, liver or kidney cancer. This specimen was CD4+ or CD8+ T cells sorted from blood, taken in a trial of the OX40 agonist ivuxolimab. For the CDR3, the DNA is TGTGCCAGCAGTGGCAGGGGGCAGCCCCAGCATTTT. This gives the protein CASSGRGQPQHF.